These 17 T cell receptor beta chains came from one sample sequenced in a study of T cell changes during pregnancy in multiple sclerosis. Assay used: immunoSEQ multiplex PCR; TCRdb lists only in-frame clones, some missing. The table lists about 47,000 clones, roughly 93% of them singletons. This sample comprised peripheral blood, obtained in the second trimester of pregnancy. Receptors originate from a female donor with multiple sclerosis, enrolled in a pregnancy study.

The chain employs TRBV20-1 and TRBJ2-5; D call uncertain. CDR3 length: 11 residues. Trimming removed 8 bases from V and 2 bases from J, with 9 bases in between. Looked up from germline, CDR1 is DFQATT and CDR2 is SNEGSKA (reference sequence). The CDR3 coding sequence is TGCAGTCCACAGTCGCAAGAGACCCAGTACTTC. Protein sequence: CSPQSQETQYF.

The chain recombines TRBV7-3 with TRBJ2-3; possibly TRBD1 for D (5 bases). There are 13 residues in the CDR3. Germline CDR1 reads SGHTA; CDR2 reads FQGTGA. Trimming removed 2 bases at V and 4 bases at J, with 7 bases between. The CDR3 nucleotides are TGTGCCAGCAGCTTACAGGGCTCAGATACGCAGTATTTT. As protein: CASSLQGSDTQYF. The whole variable domain, filled in from reference TRBV7-3 and TRBJ2-3, reads GAGVSQTPSNKVTEKGKYVELRCDPISGHTALYWYRQSLGQGPEFLIYFQGTGAADDSGLPNDRFFAVRPEGSVSTLKIQRTERGDSAVYLCASSLQGSDTQYFGPGTRLTVL.

The V call is TRBV30, the J call TRBJ1-5; 9 bases agree with TRBD1. Germline V gives CDR1 GTSNPN, CDR2 SVGIG (reference sequence). This CDR3 contains 14 residues. V lost 2 bases to trimming and J lost 2 bases; unmatched junction nucleotides: 1. The CDR3, as DNA: TGTGCCTGGAGTTGGGACAGGGGCAATCAGCCCCAGCATTTT. Residues: CAWSWDRGNQPQHF.

The gene calls are TRBV19 and TRBJ1-2, with 10 positions matching TRBD1. CDR1 is LNHDA, CDR2 SQIVND, per germline (reference sequence). The CDR3 spans 15 residues. The V and J ends lost 7 bases and 0 bases, in that order; junction bases with no gene match: 5. The DNA of the CDR3 is TGTGCCAGTAACGACAGGGGGCAGACTAACTATGGCTACACCTTC. Its translation is CASNDRGQTNYGYTF.

This chain links TRBV30 with TRBJ1-5; tentatively, D is TRBD1 (5 bases). This CDR3 spans 15 amino acids. Germline values: CDR1 GTSNPN, CDR2 SVGIG (reference sequence). V dropped 2 bases and J dropped 5 bases, with 16 bases sitting between them. CDR3 protein: CAWSNTGTGHQPQHF. CDR3 in DNA: TGTGCCTGGAGTAACACTGGAACAGGCCATCAGCCCCAGCATTTT.

The chain has TRBV19 and TRBJ1-2; 9 nucleotides match TRBD1. The CDR3 has 18 amino acids. Trimming cost V 7 bases and J 2 bases; bases outside gene matches: 17. The germline V gene has CDR1 LNHDA and CDR2 SQIVND (reference sequence). CDR3 loop: CASTLRIPGTGINYGYTF. For the CDR3, the DNA is TGTGCCAGTACCCTAAGGATCCCCGGGACAGGGATCAACTATGGCTACACCTTC.

V gene TRBV6-1 combines with J gene TRBJ2-2, with TRBD1 matching 12 bases. The V gene's germline CDR1 is MNHNS and CDR2 SASEGT. The CDR3 sequence is 15 residues long. With V trimmed by 4 bases and J by 6 bases, 3 bases remained unmatched. CDR3 sequence reads: CASSVGTGGPGELFF. CDR3 coding DNA: TGTGCCAGCAGTGTAGGGACAGGGGGCCCCGGGGAGCTGTTTTTT.

The chain recombines TRBV7-2 with TRBJ2-1; 7 bases fit TRBD2. With V trimmed by 5 bases and J by 4 bases, 8 bases remained unmatched. The germline CDR1 and CDR2 sequences are SGHTA and FQGNSA. This CDR3 spans 15 amino acids. This chain's CDR3 is CASSPRVGGYNEQFF. The DNA for the CDR3 is TGTGCCAGCAGCCCTCGCGTGGGGGGGTACAATGAGCAGTTCTTC.

The genes are TRBV9 and TRBJ1-1; 7 nucleotides line up with TRBD1. CDR1 and CDR2 (germline): SGDLS, YYNGEE. Germline trimming cut 0 bases from V and 0 bases from J; bases unmatched to any gene: 2. The CDR3 length is 15 residues. The CDR3 sequence is CASSVAQGMNTEAFF. The DNA of the CDR3 is TGTGCCAGCAGCGTAGCACAGGGGATGAACACTGAAGCTTTCTTT.

CDR3 protein: CASSPYKGQAYTGELFF. DNA of the CDR3: TGCGCCAGCAGCCCCTATAAAGGACAGGCGTACACCGGGGAGCTGTTTTTT. V usage is TRBV4-3 and J usage is TRBJ2-2; TRBD1 matches at 7 bases. With V trimmed by 4 bases and J by 3 bases, 11 bases remained unmatched. Germline CDR1 is LGHNA and CDR2 is YSLEER. This CDR3 has 17 residues.

V gene TRBV25-1 combines with J gene TRBJ2-2; 10 bases match TRBD2. The CDR3 is 15 amino acids. In germline, CDR1 is MGHDK, CDR2 SYGVNS. The junction had 1 base not matched to a gene; V was cut back by 5 bases and J by 1 base. CDR3 sequence reads: CASSSSGGNTGELFF. CDR3 DNA: TGTGCCAGCAGTTCTAGCGGGGGGAACACCGGGGAGCTGTTTTTT.

The chain couples TRBV4-3 to TRBJ2-2; 8 bases are shared with TRBD1. The V gene end was trimmed by 6 bases and the J gene end by 5 bases; junction bases not matched to a gene: 5. This CDR3 comprises 14 residues. Germline V lookup: CDR1 LGHNA, CDR2 YSLEER. DNA for the CDR3: TGCGCCAGCAGTAACGGACAGGGAACCGGGGAGCTGTTTTTT. It codes for CASSNGQGTGELFF.

The chain uses TRBV28 and TRBJ1-5; tentatively, D is TRBD1 (5 bases). Trimming pared 2 bases from V and 9 bases from J, leaving 17 bases between. The length of the CDR3 is 15 residues. The germline CDR1 and CDR2 sequences are MDHEN and SYDVKM. The CDR3 reads CASSLGQVGGWPQHF. DNA of the CDR3: TGTGCCAGCAGTTTAGGGCAGGTCGGGGGATGGCCCCAGCATTTT.

V and J are TRBV7-6 and TRBJ2-1; 11 nucleotides line up with TRBD2. Germline V gene sequence: CDR1 SGHVS, CDR2 FNYEAQ. The CDR3 is 19 residues long. V was clipped by 0 bases and J by 4 bases; unmatched bases: 11. The CDR3 DNA reads TGTGCCAGCAGCTTAGCGAACTCCGACGGGACTAGCGGTTACAATGAGCAGTTCTTC. It codes for CASSLANSDGTSGYNEQFF.

A single count supports this clone. The chain couples TRBV4-3 to TRBJ2-1, with TRBD2 identical over 14 bases. CDR1 is LGHNA and CDR2 is YSLEER in the germline V gene. This CDR3 comprises 17 residues. Trimming at V came to 4 bases and at J to 7 bases, leaving 9 bases not matched to a gene. In DNA, the CDR3 is TGCGCCAGCAGCCGATGGACCGGGACTAGCGGGAGAAATGAGCAGTTCTTC. As protein: CASSRWTGTSGRNEQFF.

The chain has TRBV5-4 and TRBJ1-4; TRBD1 might be the D (6 bases). Germline-derived CDR1 and CDR2 are SGHNT and YYREEE (reference sequence). The V and J ends lost 6 bases and 0 bases respectively, with 15 bases between them. The CDR3 contains 16 residues. This CDR3 is CASTDGQPATNEKLFF. The CDR3 region has the DNA TGTGCCAGCACGGATGGACAGCCGGCAACTAATGAAAAACTGTTTTTT. The full variable domain, completed using reference TRBV5-4 and TRBJ1-4, is ETGVTQSPTHLIKTRGQQVTLRCSSQSGHNTVSWYQQALGQGPQFIFQYYREEENGRGNFPPRFSGLQFPNYSSELNVNALELDDSALYLCASTDGQPATNEKLFFGSGTQLSVL.

V is TRBV5-1 and J is TRBJ2-5; 9 bases agree with TRBD1. TRBJ2-7 matches the DNA end more closely, so the J call is doubtful. CDR3 length: 13 residues. The germline V gene has CDR1 SGHRS and CDR2 YFSETQ. The chain's CDR3 is CASSRGQGDEQYF. CDR3 DNA sequence: TGCGCCAGCAGCCGGGGACAGGGCGACGAGCAGTACTTC.